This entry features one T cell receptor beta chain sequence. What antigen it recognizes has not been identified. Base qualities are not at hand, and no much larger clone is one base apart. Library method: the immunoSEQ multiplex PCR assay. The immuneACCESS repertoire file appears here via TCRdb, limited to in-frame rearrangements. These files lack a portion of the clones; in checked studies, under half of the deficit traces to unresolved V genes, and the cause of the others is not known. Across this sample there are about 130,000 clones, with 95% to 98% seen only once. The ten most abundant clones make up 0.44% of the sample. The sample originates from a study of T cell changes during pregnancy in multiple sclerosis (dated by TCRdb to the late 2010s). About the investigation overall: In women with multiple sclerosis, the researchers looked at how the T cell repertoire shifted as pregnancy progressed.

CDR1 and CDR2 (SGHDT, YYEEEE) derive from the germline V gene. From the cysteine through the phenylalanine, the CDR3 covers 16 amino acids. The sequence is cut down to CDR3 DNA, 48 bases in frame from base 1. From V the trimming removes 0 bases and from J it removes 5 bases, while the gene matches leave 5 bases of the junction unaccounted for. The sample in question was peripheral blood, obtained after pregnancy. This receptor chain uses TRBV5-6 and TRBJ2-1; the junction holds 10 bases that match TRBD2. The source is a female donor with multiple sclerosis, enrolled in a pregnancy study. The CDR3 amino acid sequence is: CASSLGLAGVHNEQFF. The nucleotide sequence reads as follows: TGTGCCAGCAGCTTGGGTCTAGCGGGAGTCCACAATGAGCAGTTCTTC.